A single sample is the source of the 6 T cell receptor beta chains below, sequenced in a study of shared clonotypes between healthy human individuals. The protocol was immunoSEQ multiplex PCR, while the TCRdb copy is restricted to in-frame clones and leaves out a portion. The sample lists roughly 850,000 clones; approximately 96% were seen once. Terminally differentiated effector memory CD45RA+ cells were excluded by CCR7 positive selection of CD45RO-negative cells. Specimen: naive CD8+ T cells sorted from blood. These receptors all come from a man under 40 in good health.

The V gene is TRBV28, the J gene TRBJ2-1; 7 nucleotides line up with TRBD2. The CDR3 covers 16 residues. V trimming: 7 bases; J trimming: 0 bases; junction bases outside the gene matches: 9. Looked up from germline, CDR1 is MDHEN and CDR2 is SYDVKM. CDR3: CASTLRGGSSYNEQFF. DNA for the CDR3: TGTGCCAGCACCCTACGGGGCGGGAGCTCCTACAATGAGCAGTTCTTC.

CDR3: CASSLGAPDQPQHF. For the CDR3, the DNA is TGTGCCAGCAGCTTAGGGGCGCCCGATCAGCCCCAGCATTTT. The chain links TRBV7-6 to TRBJ1-5, with D uncertain. The CDR3 totals 14 residues. Germline CDR1 is SGHVS and CDR2 is FNYEAQ. The ends were cut back, 1 base at V and 5 bases at J, with 9 bases in the middle.

The chain couples TRBV4-2 to TRBJ2-3; the D is unclear. Germline values: CDR1 LGHNA, CDR2 YNFKEQ. This CDR3 comprises 17 residues. V was shortened by 0 bases and J by 0 bases, with 13 bases between the two germline ends. CDR3 DNA: TGTGCCAGCAGCCAAGATCTATTGGTCACTAGCACAGATACGCAGTATTTT. Its protein is CASSQDLLVTSTDTQYF.

The V call is TRBV9, the J call TRBJ2-7; 9 bases line up with TRBD1. J lost 1 base, V lost 3 bases, and 5 bases had no gene match. Germline V gene data show CDR1 as SGDLS and CDR2 as YYNGEE. The CDR3 is made up of 15 amino acids. CDR3: CASSAVGQGSYEQYF. CDR3 sequence (DNA): TGTGCCAGCAGCGCTGTGGGACAGGGTTCCTACGAGCAGTACTTC.

With regard to this clone: The same CDR3 arises from other DNA sequences in this sample as well. The chain links TRBV6-5 to TRBJ2-1; 7 bases align to TRBD2. Losses at the gene ends were 2 bases for V and 1 base for J; bases not matched to a gene: 2. This CDR3 spans 15 amino acids. Germline V CDR1 and CDR2: MNHEY, SVGAGI. The CDR3 loop reads CASSYRGSSYNEQFF. CDR3 nucleotides: TGTGCCAGCAGTTACCGCGGGAGTTCCTACAATGAGCAGTTCTTC.

This clone is a singleton in its sample. This sequence joins TRBV5-4 and TRBJ2-2; 7 bases map to TRBD1. The CDR3 is 15 amino acids. Germline-derived CDR1 and CDR2 are SGHNT and YYREEE (reference sequence). The V and J ends lost 6 bases and 1 base, in that order; junction bases with no gene match: 6. The CDR3 is CASKDRDRNTGELFF. The CDR3, as DNA: TGTGCCAGCAAAGACCGGGACAGGAACACCGGGGAGCTGTTTTTT.